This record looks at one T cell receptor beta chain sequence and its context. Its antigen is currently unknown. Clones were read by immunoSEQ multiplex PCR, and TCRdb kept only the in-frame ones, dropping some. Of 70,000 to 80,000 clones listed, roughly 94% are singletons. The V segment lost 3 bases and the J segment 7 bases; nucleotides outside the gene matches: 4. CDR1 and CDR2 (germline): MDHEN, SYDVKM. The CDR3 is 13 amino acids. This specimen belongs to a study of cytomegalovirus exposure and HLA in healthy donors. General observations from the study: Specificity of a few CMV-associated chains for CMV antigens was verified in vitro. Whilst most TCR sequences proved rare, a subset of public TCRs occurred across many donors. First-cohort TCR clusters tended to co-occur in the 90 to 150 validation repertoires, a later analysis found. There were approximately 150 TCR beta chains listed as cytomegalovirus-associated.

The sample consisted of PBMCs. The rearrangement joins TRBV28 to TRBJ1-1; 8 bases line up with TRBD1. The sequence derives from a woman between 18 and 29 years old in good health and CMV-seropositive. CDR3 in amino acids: CASSFRGRDEAFF. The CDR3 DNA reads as TGTGCCAGCAGTTTCAGGGGGCGAGATGAAGCTTTCTTT.